This TCR beta chain was sequenced for a study of T-cell memory formation after mild COVID-19. Regarding the study as a whole: Within pre-infection memory, some responding clones were found, suggesting cross-reactive memory joined. The study found balanced CD4/CD8 in clones contracting day 15 to 85 and a CD4+ lean in later expanders. Specificity for SARS-CoV-2 was not confirmed among the second-wave clones peaking on day 37.

Notes on this clonotype: Its antigen is undetermined.

Via MiXCR, TCRdb re-called the 5' RACE reads, giving one row per CDR3 protein. The sample contains around 400,000 distinct CDR3 sequences, roughly 26% of which appear only once. The ends lost 3 bases at V and 1 base at J; junction bases unmatched: 11. The CDR3 runs 17 residues. CDR1 is MNHEY and CDR2 is SMNVEV in the germline V gene (reference sequence). The rearrangement links TRBV27 to TRBJ1-1; TRBD1 matches at 7 bases. The receptor was derived from an adult woman who had mild COVID-19 (a few samples of this study predate the infection). Cell type and time point are not known. Source material: PBMCs or a T cell subset sorted from them (not recorded which). The DNA for the CDR3 is TGTGCCAGCAGTTTCTCCCCGTACAGGGGTGAGAACACTGAAGCTTTCTTT. Its protein is CASSFSPYRGENTEAFF.